What follows are 6 T cell receptor beta chains derived from one specimen sequenced in a study of blood T cell repertoires in COVID-19. Here immunoSEQ multiplex PCR was the method, and the copy in TCRdb shows in-frame clones only, minus some. The sample contains about 88,000 clones, approximately 88% of which appear only once. The sequenced sample consisted of peripheral blood. The source of these receptors is a woman aged 55-70 years with COVID-19, enrolled during active disease.

V is TRBV5-1 and J is TRBJ2-7; 10 nucleotides match TRBD1. Germline lookup yields CDR1 SGHRS and CDR2 YFSETQ. The CDR3 length is 16 residues. V shed 4 bases, J shed 3 bases, and the junction held 10 bases outside the gene matches. The CDR3 DNA reads as TGCGCCAGCAGCCCTTTCCCCGGGACAGGGGTCTACGAGCAGTACTTC. As protein: CASSPFPGTGVYEQYF.

The chain uses TRBV6-5 and TRBJ1-4, with D tentatively TRBD1 (5 bases). This CDR3 comprises 14 residues. The V and J ends lost 6 bases and 4 bases respectively, with 12 bases between them. Germline V gives CDR1 MNHEY, CDR2 SVGAGI. In DNA, the CDR3 is TGTGCCAGCAGCCGACAGAGAGATAATGAAAAACTGTTTTTT. It specifies CASSRQRDNEKLFF.

The rearrangement uses TRBV9 and TRBJ2-1; 13 bases line up with TRBD2. This CDR3 has 19 residues. Trimming took 4 bases from V and 0 from J; bases not matched to a gene: 10. Germline V CDR1 and CDR2: SGDLS, YYNGEE. The CDR3 DNA reads as TGTGCCAGCAGCCAGCCGGGACTAGCGGGGAGGAGCTCCTACAATGAGCAGTTCTTC. This gives the protein CASSQPGLAGRSSYNEQFF.

The rearrangement uses TRBV9 and TRBJ2-5, with unresolved D. From germline, CDR1 is SGDLS and CDR2 YYNGEE. V was pared by 0 bases and J by 5 bases, with 14 bases between. The CDR3 contains 15 residues. The CDR3 sequence is CASSVEVAGVETQYF. The CDR3 DNA follows: TGTGCCAGCAGCGTAGAAGTGGCAGGCGTTGAGACCCAGTACTTC.

This clone is judged medium-sized (0.01 to 0.1%). V usage is TRBV9 and J usage is TRBJ1-2, with D unclear. The ends were cut back, 4 bases at V and 3 bases at J, with 4 bases in the middle. This CDR3 contains 11 residues. Germline V CDR1 and CDR2: SGDLS, YYNGEE. CDR3 region: CASSSDYGYTF. The CDR3 coding sequence is TGTGCCAGCAGCAGCGACTATGGCTACACCTTC.

DNA of the CDR3: TGTGCCAGCGGATCCACCCCGGGAGGGGAAGACAAGTACTTC. Protein sequence: CASGSTPGGEDKYF. The chain couples TRBV6-5 to TRBJ2-7, with 8 bases fitting TRBD2. This CDR3 has 14 amino acids. V was pared by 8 bases and J by 11 bases, with 17 bases of the junction left unmatched. The germline CDR1 and CDR2 sequences are MNHEY and SVGAGI.